The rows below give T cell receptor beta chains drawn from one sample of a study of blood T cell repertoires in COVID-19. Only in-frame clones appear in the TCRdb table, and some are missing; sequencing was by immunoSEQ multiplex PCR. The sample holds 95,000 to 110,000 clones; roughly 90% are singletons and the top ten take 15% to 20%. The sequenced sample consisted of peripheral blood. Receptors were obtained from a woman aged 80 or older in a cohort sampled during active COVID-19. CDR3s include the opening cysteine and the closing phenylalanine or tryptophan. Each record gives: CDR3 DNA, CDR3 protein, D gene, V gene, J gene. A D gene is named only where the DNA matches it firmly.

CDR3 DNA: TGTGCCAGCAGCTTAACTCAGGGGGCAGGTGAGCAGTTCTTC
CDR3 protein: CASSLTQGAGEQFF
D gene: TRBD1
V gene: TRBV7-3
J gene: TRBJ2-1

CDR3 DNA: TGTGCCACCAGTGATTTAGTGGCAGGGGGCGAGAATGAGCAGTTCTTC
CDR3 protein: CATSDLVAGGENEQFF
D gene: TRBD1
V gene: TRBV24-1
J gene: TRBJ2-1

CDR3 DNA: TGTGCCAGCCGGAGCGGGGACGACGAGCAGTACTTC
CDR3 protein: CASRSGDDEQYF
D gene: TRBD2
V gene: TRBV3-1/TRBV3-2
J gene: TRBJ2-7

CDR3 DNA: TGTGCCAGCAGCTTAGATCCAGGGATCTACAATGAGCAGTTCTTC
CDR3 protein: CASSLDPGIYNEQFF
D gene: .
V gene: TRBV11-2
J gene: TRBJ2-1

CDR3 DNA: TGTGCCAGCAGCAAACCGGGACAGGGGCTGTATGGCTACACCTTC
CDR3 protein: CASSKPGQGLYGYTF
D gene: TRBD1
V gene: TRBV11-2
J gene: TRBJ1-2

CDR3 DNA: TGTGCCACCAGTGATTTGAAAGGGACTAGCGGCAATGAGCAGTTCTTC
CDR3 protein: CATSDLKGTSGNEQFF
D gene: TRBD2
V gene: TRBV24-1
J gene: TRBJ2-1

CDR3 DNA: TGTGCCAGCAGACTAAACTACGAGCAGTACTTC
CDR3 protein: CASRLNYEQYF
D gene: .
V gene: TRBV28
J gene: TRBJ2-7

CDR3 DNA: TGCGCCAGCAGCTTGGACGGTCTGGACACTGAAGCTTTCTTT
CDR3 protein: CASSLDGLDTEAFF
D gene: .
V gene: TRBV5-1
J gene: TRBJ1-1

CDR3 DNA: TGTGCCAGCAGCTCAGTAACCTACGAGCAGTACTTC
CDR3 protein: CASSSVTYEQYF
D gene: .
V gene: TRBV7-9
J gene: TRBJ2-7

CDR3 DNA: TGTGCCAGTCAGAGGCGAGATGAGCAGTTCTTC
CDR3 protein: CASQRRDEQFF
D gene: .
V gene: TRBV3-1/TRBV3-2
J gene: TRBJ2-1